One sample yielded the 28 T cell receptor beta chains listed below, sequenced in a study of beta chain features in type 1 diabetes. Their antigens remain unidentified. Study findings and constraints: In every one of the four CD4+ subsets, TCRB CDR3s were moderately but significantly shorter in Type 1 diabetes patients.

Every bit of the isolated RNA underwent reverse transcription, so sequencing read expressed TCRB transcripts. Clones were sequenced by immunoSEQ multiplex PCR, and TCRdb holds only the in-frame ones, with some missing. This sample has over 650,000 clones, with roughly an eighth found just once. The sample comprised naive CD4+ T cells from blood. The receptors originated from a man aged 18-30 years with type 1 diabetes.

As regards this clone: Different DNA sequences within this sample yield the same CDR3. The chain is built from TRBV7-2 and TRBJ2-3, with D unclear. V was trimmed by 5 bases and J by 6 bases, leaving 9 bases between them. Germline CDR1 is SGHTA and CDR2 is FQGNSA. CDR3 length equals 12 residues. In DNA form, the CDR3 reads TGTGCCAGCAGCCTTACTCCCGATACGCAGTATTTT. It codes for CASSLTPDTQYF.

Only a few counts were recorded for this clone. The sample has other DNA sequences that encode this CDR3 too. The DNA of the CDR3 is TGTGCCAGCAGCGTAACTGCAACTAATGAAAAACTGTTTTTT. Translating gives CASSVTATNEKLFF. The J gene is TRBJ1-4, the V gene TRBV9, with no clear D. V dropped 1 base and J dropped 0 bases, with 4 bases sitting between them. The CDR3 totals 14 residues. Looked up from germline, CDR1 is SGDLS and CDR2 is YYNGEE.

This clone has just a few counts. The chain joins TRBV7-9 to TRBJ1-6; D call uncertain. There are 15 residues in the CDR3. Germline lookup yields CDR1 SEHNR and CDR2 FQNEAQ (reference sequence). V lost 7 bases to trimming and J lost 4 bases, with 14 bases between them. This CDR3 reads CASNLSGGYNSPLHF. The CDR3 region has the DNA TGTGCCAGCAACCTTTCTGGCGGATATAATTCACCCCTCCACTTT.

The chain joins TRBV30 to TRBJ2-7; TRBD2 aligns across 8 bases. The CDR3 extends over 13 amino acids. The V segment lost 0 bases and the J segment 6 bases; nucleotides outside the gene matches: 4. Germline V gives CDR1 GTSNPN, CDR2 SVGIG (reference sequence). In nucleotides, the CDR3 is TGTGCCTGGAGTGTACACGGGGGGGCCGAGCAGTACTTC. It yields the protein CAWSVHGGAEQYF.

This clone came up a few times. The chain links TRBV29-1 to TRBJ1-3; no reliable D call. Germline CDR1 is SQVTM and CDR2 is ANQGSEA. V was cut by 4 bases and J by 3 bases, with 7 bases left in between. CDR3 length: 12 amino acids. This CDR3 is CSVAGNGNTIYF. CDR3 coding DNA: TGCAGCGTTGCTGGGAATGGAAACACCATATATTTT.

The chain links TRBV19 to TRBJ1-1; no definite D call. The germline CDR1 and CDR2 sequences are LNHDA and SQIVND (reference sequence). Trimming removed 6 bases from V and 1 base from J, with 15 bases in between. The CDR3 is made up of 15 amino acids. The CDR3 bases are TGTGCCAGTAGGTTCACTGCCACCACGAACACTGAAGCTTTCTTT. It specifies CASRFTATTNTEAFF.

This clone was seen only a few times. The chain couples TRBV9 to TRBJ2-2; 7 bases fit TRBD2. The CDR3 spans 16 residues. The J segment lost 1 base and the V segment lost 1 base, leaving 4 bases of the junction unmatched. Germline lookup yields CDR1 SGDLS and CDR2 YYNGEE. The CDR3 loop is CASSVLSGVNTGELFF. The CDR3 bases are TGTGCCAGCAGCGTACTCAGCGGGGTGAACACCGGGGAGCTGTTTTTT.

The V gene is TRBV13, the J gene TRBJ2-2; D is undetermined. The V gene lost 0 bases and the J gene lost 3 bases, with 5 bases spanning the gap. Germline V gene lookup returns CDR1 PRHDT and CDR2 FYEKMQ (reference sequence). The CDR3 runs 14 residues. The CDR3 is CASSLGPDTGELFF. Written as DNA, the CDR3 is TGTGCCAGCAGCTTAGGCCCGGACACCGGGGAGCTGTTTTTT.

The chain couples TRBV11-2 to TRBJ2-7, with TRBD2 as a possible D gene (6 bases). CDR3 length: 14 residues. V lost 5 bases, J lost 4 bases, and 15 bases lay in between. CDR1 SGHAT and CDR2 FQNNGV come from the germline V gene. The CDR3 DNA is TGTGCCAGCAGCCCCCTACGGGGGTTATACGAGCAGTACTTC. This gives the protein CASSPLRGLYEQYF. The full variable domain, in which reference TRBV11-2 and TRBJ2-7 provide the parts outside the CDR3, is EAGVAQSPRYKIIEKRQSVAFWCNPISGHATLYWYQQILGQGPKLLIQFQNNGVVDDSQLPKDRFSAERLKGVDSTLKIQPAKLEDSAVYLCASSPLRGLYEQYFGPGTRLTVT.

The chain has TRBV28 and TRBJ1-2; 8 positions agree with TRBD1. The V gene end was trimmed by 6 bases and the J gene end by 3 bases; junction bases not matched to a gene: 6. There are 14 residues in the CDR3. CDR1 MDHEN and CDR2 SYDVKM come from the germline V gene. The CDR3, as DNA: TGTGCCAGCAGGGGACAGGCAGGACACTATGGCTACACCTTC. Residues: CASRGQAGHYGYTF.

J is TRBJ2-7 and V is TRBV15; D not certain. The CDR3 consists of 15 residues. The germline gives CDR1 LNHNV, CDR2 YYDKDF (reference sequence). Trimming left V 1 base short and J 0 bases short, with 10 bases between. Here the CDR3 DNA reads TGTGCCACCAGCAGAGGTACAGCTGACTCCTACGAGCAGTACTTC. Translating it yields CATSRGTADSYEQYF.

The CDR3 is CASSEWRGRGGQETQYF. The DNA for the CDR3 is TGTGCCAGCAGTGAATGGCGGGGTAGGGGAGGCCAAGAGACCCAGTACTTC. The chain links TRBV2 to TRBJ2-5; a possible D gene is TRBD2 (6 bases). Germline-derived CDR1 and CDR2 are SNHLY and FYNNEI. The V gene lost 2 bases and the J gene lost 1 base, with 17 bases spanning the gap. The length of the CDR3 is 17 residues.

The chain carries TRBV5-4 and TRBJ2-5; TRBD1 matches 11 bases. Losses at the gene ends were 3 bases for V and 4 bases for J; bases not matched to a gene: 8. Germline V CDR1 and CDR2: SGHNT, YYREEE (reference sequence). The CDR3 has 16 amino acids. The CDR3 bases are TGTGCCAGCAGCTCTACCGCTGGGACAGGGGGAGAGACCCAGTACTTC. Encoded protein: CASSSTAGTGGETQYF.

This clone was seen a few times. The V call is TRBV18, the J call TRBJ2-5; 7 bases fit TRBD1. Germline V gives CDR1 KGHSH, CDR2 LQKENI. The CDR3 length is 13 residues. Trimming took 6 bases from V and 3 from J; bases not matched to a gene: 4. The CDR3 sequence: CASSAGGEETQYF. In DNA, the CDR3 is TGTGCCAGCTCCGCAGGGGGTGAAGAGACCCAGTACTTC.

This clone was counted a few times. This chain uses TRBV18 with TRBJ1-3, with D tentatively TRBD1 (6 bases). Germline V gene data show CDR1 as KGHSH and CDR2 as LQKENI. The CDR3 is 15 residues long. Deletions cut 6 bases from V and 0 bases from J, with 12 bases between. The CDR3 reads CASSQDSSSGNTIYF. The CDR3 DNA reads as TGTGCCAGCTCTCAGGACAGCAGCTCTGGAAACACCATATATTTT.

In this sample, this clone turned up many times. The V gene is TRBV7-9, the J gene TRBJ2-3; D remains unclear. This CDR3 spans 11 amino acids. Germline CDR1 reads SEHNR; CDR2 reads FQNEAQ (reference sequence). V lost 5 bases to trimming and J lost 5 bases, with 5 bases between them. This chain's CDR3 is CASSAVDTQYF. The CDR3 bases are TGTGCCAGCAGCGCCGTAGATACGCAGTATTTT.

The V call is TRBV10-3, the J call TRBJ2-7, with 9 bases that match TRBD2. CDR3 length: 15 amino acids. V lost 7 bases to trimming and J lost 1 base; unmatched junction nucleotides: 8. Germline V gene lookup returns CDR1 ENHRY and CDR2 SYGVKD. The CDR3 protein is CAINSEREVSYEQYF. CDR3 DNA: TGTGCCATCAACTCTGAGCGGGAGGTTTCCTACGAGCAGTACTTC.

Only a few counts were recorded for this clone. The chain is built from TRBV29-1 and TRBJ2-3; 11 bases match TRBD2. Losses at the gene ends were 6 bases for V and 1 base for J; bases not matched to a gene: 6. The germline gives CDR1 SQVTM, CDR2 ANQGSEA. The CDR3 extends over 15 amino acids. The CDR3 DNA reads as TGCAGCGTAACTAAGGGACTAGCGGGCACAGATACGCAGTATTTT. Protein product: CSVTKGLAGTDTQYF.

This clone was found a few times. V usage is TRBV5-1 and J usage is TRBJ2-3; no clear D gene. Trimming removed 0 bases at V and 5 bases at J, with 4 bases between. The CDR3 length is 12 residues. Germline V gene lookup returns CDR1 SGHRS and CDR2 YFSETQ. CDR3 sequence reads: CASSLDEDTQYF. DNA for the CDR3: TGCGCCAGCAGCTTGGATGAAGATACGCAGTATTTT.

The CDR3 sequence: CAWSRVGGTQYF. The CDR3 DNA sequence: TGTGCCTGGAGCAGGGTTGGAGGGACCCAGTACTTC. V and J are TRBV30 and TRBJ2-5; D could derive from TRBD1 or TRBD2 (5 bases each). The CDR3 is made up of 12 amino acids. V lost 3 bases and J 7 bases, leaving 12 bases between the germline ends. Germline V lookup: CDR1 GTSNPN, CDR2 SVGIG (reference sequence).

This clone was observed a handful of times. The J gene is TRBJ2-6, the V gene TRBV27; no clear D. There are 18 residues in the CDR3. Trimming removed 4 bases from V and 3 bases from J, with 19 bases in between. CDR1 is MNHEY, CDR2 SMNVEV, per germline (reference sequence). The CDR3 spells CASSSTIDRRRGANVLTF. The DNA for the CDR3 is TGTGCCAGCAGTTCCACGATAGATAGAAGGCGTGGGGCCAACGTCCTGACTTTC.

This clone was observed a few times. The rearrangement links TRBV29-1 to TRBJ2-6; unclear D gene. Trimming removed 4 bases from V and 0 bases from J, with 7 bases in between. CDR3 length: 14 residues. CDR1 SQVTM and CDR2 ANQGSEA come from the germline V gene. For the CDR3, the DNA is TGCAGCGTTGGACATTCCTCTGGGGCCAACGTCCTGACTTTC. Translated: CSVGHSSGANVLTF.

The sample holds a few counts of this clone. The chain combines TRBV6-5 with TRBJ2-1; tentatively, D is TRBD1 (6 bases). The CDR3 loop spans 14 amino acids. Trimming removed 8 bases from V and 1 base from J, with 12 bases in between. CDR1 and CDR2 (germline): MNHEY, SVGAGI. As DNA, the CDR3 is TGTGCCAGCGGGATCAGGGGTTCCTACAATGAGCAGTTCTTC. Translation: CASGIRGSYNEQFF.

This clone was detected only a few times. Other nucleotide sequences in the sample specify the same CDR3. The chain carries TRBV30 and TRBJ2-7; D unclear. This CDR3 is 12 amino acids long. The germline V and J ends were trimmed by 0 bases and 4 bases, with 7 bases remaining between them. The germline gives CDR1 GTSNPN, CDR2 SVGIG (reference sequence). The CDR3 region is CAWSVMGYEQYF. The CDR3 coding sequence is TGTGCCTGGAGTGTAATGGGATACGAGCAGTACTTC.

This clone was seen only a few times. This chain connects TRBV6-5 to TRBJ2-7, with 7 bases that match TRBD1. This CDR3 spans 14 amino acids. J lost 2 bases, V lost 3 bases, and 4 bases had no gene match. Per the germline V gene, CDR1 is MNHEY and CDR2 is SVGAGI. The chain's CDR3 is CASSYTGDAYEQYF. CDR3 DNA: TGTGCCAGCAGTTATACAGGGGATGCCTACGAGCAGTACTTC.

This clone appeared a few times. The chain employs TRBV27 and TRBJ2-7; D is undetermined. The V gene lost 11 bases and the J gene lost 4 bases, with 24 bases spanning the gap. The CDR3 is 15 amino acids. Per the germline V gene, CDR1 is MNHEY and CDR2 is SMNVEV (reference sequence). This chain's CDR3 is CASGRPFPEQYEQYF. In DNA form, the CDR3 reads TGTGCCTCGGGCCGTCCCTTCCCAGAGCAATACGAGCAGTACTTC.

The genes are TRBV7-2 and TRBJ2-5, with 7 bases that match TRBD2. CDR1 is SGHTA, CDR2 FQGNSA, per germline. V shed 2 bases, J shed 1 base, and the junction held 7 bases outside the gene matches. The CDR3 covers 16 residues. In DNA, the CDR3 is TGTGCCAGCAGCTTAAACATGGGCGGGAGCCAAGAGACCCAGTACTTC. Translated, it gives CASSLNMGGSQETQYF.

In this sample, this clone turned up a few times. V usage is TRBV25-1 and J usage is TRBJ2-5, with 8 bases identical to TRBD1. This CDR3 spans 14 amino acids. Losses at the gene ends were 4 bases for V and 5 bases for J; bases not matched to a gene: 6. Germline lookup yields CDR1 MGHDK and CDR2 SYGVNS. The CDR3 here is CASSATTGDETQYF. CDR3 DNA: TGTGCCAGCAGTGCCACGACAGGGGACGAGACCCAGTACTTC.